This TCR beta chain was identified in a study of shared T cell receptors in the human thymus. Profiled with immunoSEQ multiplex PCR; TCRdb holds only in-frame clones, not every one. The table has roughly 500,000 clones, around 78% seen once. The length of the CDR3 is 15 residues. Germline CDR1 MNHEY, CDR2 SMNVEV (reference sequence). V shed 5 bases and J shed 3 bases, with 16 bases lying between them. In addition, the sample was reused for a study of human thymus T cells. As reported in that work: Resections obtained during corrective heart surgery supplied the thymus tissue. Repertoires sampled from thymus and blood appeared biased in V and J gene usage. There were highly overlapping thymic repertoires among unrelated individuals, as related research reported.

The clonotype was recovered from a boy less than two years old with a congenital heart defect. The specimen was thymocytes. This chain uses TRBV27 with TRBJ1-2; perhaps TRBD1 as D (5 bases). The CDR3 sequence: CASSPGLRDDYGYTF. The CDR3 DNA reads TGTGCCAGCAGTCCAGGACTAAGGGACGACTATGGCTACACCTTC.